These T cell receptor beta chains were read from a single sample in a study of cytomegalovirus exposure and HLA in healthy donors. Measured with immunoSEQ multiplex PCR; TCRdb has only the in-frame clones, and not every one. The table lists more than 250,000 clones, roughly 87% of them singletons. Sample: PBMCs. All receptors derive from a woman in her 30s in good health and CMV-seropositive. CDR3s include the opening cysteine and the closing phenylalanine or tryptophan. Fields, in order: clone size, CDR3 length, J gene, D gene, V gene, CDR3 protein, CDR3 DNA. D genes are given only for firm matches. Size values are once, few and many counts, or a class for expanded clones, and some rows have none.

>NA|15|TRBJ1-2|NA|TRBV27
CASSPLRGGGYGYTF
TGTGCCAGCAGTCCCCTTCGCGGGGGCGGCTATGGCTACACCTTC
>NA|13|TRBJ2-1|TRBD2|TRBV27
CASSPVTSGGQFF
TGTGCCAGCAGTCCCGTGACTAGCGGGGGGCAGTTCTTC
>NA|11|TRBJ2-5|NA|TRBV27
CATLLLGTQYF
TGTGCCACCTTGCTCTTGGGCACCCAGTACTTC
>NA|14|TRBJ2-1|TRBD1|TRBV30
CAWSVRQGGNEQFF
TGTGCCTGGAGTGTACGACAGGGCGGCAATGAGCAGTTCTTC
>once|14|TRBJ2-1|NA|TRBV27
CASSPGASGFEQFF
TGTGCCAGCAGTCCAGGGGCGTCGGGTTTCGAGCAGTTCTTC
>NA|16|TRBJ1-2|TRBD1|TRBV6-5
CASSYSGDRANYGYTF
TGTGCCAGCAGTTACTCAGGGGACAGAGCAAACTATGGCTACACCTTC
>NA|15|TRBJ1-2|NA|TRBV4-3
CASSQDVVLDNGYTF
TGCGCCAGCAGCCAAGATGTAGTTCTGGATAATGGCTACACCTTC
>NA|14|TRBJ1-4|TRBD1|TRBV27
CASSPTGFNEKLFF
TGTGCCAGCAGTCCGACAGGGTTTAATGAAAAACTGTTTTTT
>NA|14|TRBJ1-2|NA|TRBV29-1
CSVEFGAEGYGYTF
TGCAGCGTTGAATTCGGGGCGGAGGGCTATGGCTACACCTTC
>NA|12|TRBJ1-1|NA|TRBV30
CAWSVSPTGAFF
TGTGCCTGGAGTGTATCCCCTACGGGAGCTTTCTTT
>NA|15|TRBJ2-3|NA|TRBV7-9
CASAPGQLLTDTQYF
TGTGCCAGTGCCCCCGGACAACTCCTCACAGATACGCAGTATTTT
>NA|15|TRBJ2-7|NA|TRBV5-1
CASSLTSTGFYEQYF
TGCGCCAGCAGCTTGACTTCCACAGGGTTCTACGAGCAGTACTTC
>NA|15|TRBJ1-4|NA|TRBV2
CASSERKGTNEKLFF
TGTGCCAGCAGTGAAAGGAAGGGAACTAATGAAAAACTGTTTTTT
>NA|13|TRBJ2-3|NA|TRBV29-1
CSVSVSGADTQYF
TGCAGCGTTTCGGTTTCTGGCGCAGATACGCAGTATTTT
>NA|15|TRBJ2-1|TRBD1|TRBV7-9
CASSLTGGTSAEQFF
TGTGCCAGCAGCCTCACAGGGGGAACGTCAGCTGAGCAGTTCTTC
>once|17|TRBJ2-3|NA|TRBV18
CASSPRPAVGFTDTQYF
TGTGCCAGCTCACCGCGGCCAGCGGTGGGTTTCACAGATACGCAGTATTTT
>NA|13|TRBJ2-7|TRBD1|TRBV19
CASSPGQSYEQYF
TGTGCCAGTAGCCCGGGACAGTCCTACGAGCAGTACTTC
>NA|13|TRBJ1-1|TRBD1|TRBV7-2
CASSRQGNTEAFF
TGTGCCAGCAGCCGACAGGGGAACACTGAAGCTTTCTTT
>NA|15|TRBJ2-5|NA|TRBV6-5
CASSYNRVAEETQYF
TGTGCCAGCAGTTACAACAGGGTGGCAGAGGAGACCCAGTACTTC
>NA|15|TRBJ2-6|NA|TRBV25-1
CASSGTYSGANVLTF
TGTGCCAGCAGTGGCACGTACTCTGGGGCCAACGTCCTGACTTTC
>NA|15|TRBJ1-5|TRBD1|TRBV6-1
CASIGQGLSNQPQHF
TGTGCCAGCATAGGACAGGGATTAAGCAATCAGCCCCAGCATTTT
>NA|14|TRBJ2-4|NA|TRBV27
CASSSHLAKNIQYF
TGTGCCAGCAGTTCACATCTAGCCAAAAACATTCAGTACTTC
>NA|15|TRBJ1-5|TRBD1|TRBV5-1
CASSFGQGPNQPQHF
TGCGCCAGCAGTTTCGGACAGGGGCCAAATCAGCCCCAGCATTTT
>NA|15|TRBJ2-2|TRBD1|TRBV2
CASSGDRANTGELFF
TGTGCCAGCAGTGGGGACAGGGCCAACACCGGGGAGCTGTTTTTT
>NA|12|TRBJ2-7|NA|TRBV2
CASQGSAYEQYF
TGTGCCAGCCAAGGGTCCGCCTACGAGCAGTACTTC
>NA|13|TRBJ1-3|NA|TRBV6-5
CASTQGFGNTIYF
TGTGCCAGCACCCAGGGATTTGGAAACACCATATATTTT
>once|12|TRBJ2-1|TRBD2|TRBV13
CASQRDFDEQFF
TGTGCCAGCCAGCGGGATTTCGATGAGCAGTTCTTC
>once|14|TRBJ1-1|NA|TRBV11-2
CASSLSSLWSEAFF
TGTGCCAGCAGCTTATCCAGCCTTTGGTCTGAAGCTTTCTTT
>NA|14|TRBJ1-2|NA|TRBV14
CASSQDIQGTGYTF
TGTGCCAGCAGCCAAGATATACAGGGCACAGGCTACACCTTC
>NA|14|TRBJ1-2|NA|TRBV6-5
CASSYSQGHYGYTF
TGTGCCAGCAGTTACTCACAGGGACACTATGGCTACACCTTC
>NA|12|TRBJ1-4|NA|TRBV19
CASVDRSEKLFF
TGTGCCAGTGTCGACCGATCTGAAAAACTGTTTTTT
>NA|15|TRBJ2-7|NA|TRBV5-1
CASSLYPRENYEQYF
TGCGCCAGCAGCTTGTATCCAAGGGAAAACTACGAGCAGTACTTC
>NA|17|TRBJ1-5|NA|TRBV11-3
CASRFLFWDKGNQPQHF
TGTGCCAGCAGGTTCCTCTTCTGGGACAAAGGAAATCAGCCCCAGCATTTT
>NA|12|TRBJ2-7|NA|TRBV6-6
CASSGLSYEQYF
TGTGCCAGCAGTGGACTCTCCTACGAGCAGTACTTC
>NA|17|TRBJ2-1|TRBD2|TRBV9
CASSRTSGGDSYNEQFF
TGTGCCAGCAGCAGGACTAGCGGGGGGGACTCCTACAATGAGCAGTTCTTC
>NA|15|TRBJ1-6|NA|TRBV7-3
CASSLGAGVGSPLHF
TGTGCCAGCAGCTTAGGGGCAGGAGTAGGGTCACCCCTCCACTTT
>NA|16|TRBJ1-6|NA|TRBV6-1
CASSERVISYNSPLHF
TGTGCCAGCAGTGAAAGGGTGATTAGTTATAATTCACCCCTCCACTTT
>NA|13|TRBJ2-7|NA|TRBV30
CAWRVIGMYEQYF
TGTGCCTGGAGAGTAATAGGGATGTACGAGCAGTACTTC
>NA|17|TRBJ1-2|TRBD1|TRBV11-1
CASTKTGTGSHLLGYTF
TGTGCCAGCACCAAGACCGGGACAGGGAGTCATCTTCTTGGCTACACCTTC
>NA|14|TRBJ1-2|NA|TRBV7-9
CASSLGARQGDYTF
TGTGCCAGCAGCTTAGGTGCGCGGCAGGGAGACTACACCTTC
>NA|13|TRBJ1-5|NA|TRBV30
CAWSAQGFQPQHF
TGTGCCTGGAGTGCACAGGGATTTCAGCCCCAGCATTTT
>NA|14|TRBJ2-5|TRBD1|TRBV14
CASQKNRGQETQYF
TGTGCCAGCCAAAAGAACAGGGGCCAAGAGACCCAGTACTTC
>NA|15|TRBJ2-1|NA|TRBV7-3
CASSLMGGPAKEQFF
TGTGCCAGCAGCTTAATGGGGGGCCCTGCGAAAGAGCAGTTCTTC
>NA|11|TRBJ2-5|NA|TRBV20-1
CSARFSETQYF
TGCAGTGCTAGATTCTCGGAGACCCAGTACTTC
>NA|16|TRBJ2-1|TRBD2|TRBV5-6
CASSLRGSGRVGEQFF
TGTGCCAGCAGCTTGCGTGGTAGCGGGAGGGTGGGTGAGCAGTTCTTC
>NA|14|TRBJ1-2|NA|TRBV5-1
CASSSSGTAYGYTF
TGCGCCAGCAGTTCTTCCGGGACGGCCTATGGCTACACCTTC
>NA|15|TRBJ2-7|TRBD2|TRBV6-1
CASSEMASGSLEQYF
TGTGCCAGCAGTGAAATGGCTAGCGGGAGTCTCGAGCAGTACTTC
>NA|15|TRBJ2-1|NA|TRBV11-2
CASSPRDFPAGEQFF
TGTGCCAGCAGCCCTCGAGATTTTCCTGCGGGTGAGCAGTTCTTC
>NA|15|TRBJ1-5|TRBD1|TRBV19
CASSAGTGGGQPQHF
TGTGCCAGTAGTGCCGGGACAGGGGGCGGTCAGCCCCAGCATTTT
>NA|16|TRBJ1-4|TRBD1|TRBV4-1
CASSPGTGSTNEKLFF
TGCGCCAGCAGCCCAGGGACAGGCTCAACTAATGAAAAACTGTTTTTT
>NA|17|TRBJ2-7|TRBD2|TRBV2
CASSRLAGRGGGYEQYF
TGTGCCAGCAGCCGCCTCGCCGGGCGGGGGGGCGGGTACGAGCAGTACTTC
>NA|14|TRBJ1-2|TRBD1|TRBV27
CASSPRTGTRGYTF
TGTGCCAGCAGCCCCAGGACAGGGACGCGTGGCTACACCTTC
>NA|16|TRBJ2-7|TRBD1|TRBV6-5
CASSYSWEDRGYEQYF
TGTGCCAGCAGTTACTCGTGGGAGGACAGGGGGTACGAGCAGTACTTC